This T cell receptor (beta chain) was profiled in a study of human T cells and chemical hapten exposure. Study-wide background: Predominantly women, the patients had alopecia areata, totalis or universalis. Slight differences in pooled library volume were the main source of varying TCR yields across samples. Findings and limits, study-wide: Controls had significantly fewer large CDR3 similarity clusters than were formed by expanded TCRs.

This clonotype has ten or more counts. Antigen: not known. From the RACE reads, TCRdb called clonotypes with MiXCR, one entry per CDR3 protein. The table shows fewer than 350,000 distinct CDR3 sequences, with around 7.7% occurring only once. Documented time point: pre-sensitization, week 0. Treatment specified: therapeutic diphenylcyclopropenone sensitization with weekly scalp DPC. Patches went on only after blood had been drawn each time. The CDR3 extends over 13 amino acids. Trimming removed 2 bases at V and 2 bases at J, with 4 bases between. Germline CDR1 MNHEY, CDR2 SMNVEV (reference sequence). This clonotype originated in a man younger than 35 with alopecia areata. Some clones in this sample may be carry-over from other donors' samples. The V and J genes are TRBV27 and TRBJ2-1; D remains ambiguous. This material consisted of whole blood, taken in connection with sensitization to the hapten diphenylcyclopropenone (DPC). The CDR3 sequence is CASSLGAYNEQFF. In nucleotides, the CDR3 is TGTGCCAGCAGTTTAGGGGCCTACAATGAGCAGTTCTTC.